Shown below are 15 T cell receptor beta chains from a single sample sequenced in a study of blood T cell repertoires in COVID-19. The protocol was immunoSEQ multiplex PCR, while the TCRdb copy is restricted to in-frame clones and leaves out a portion. The data show over 110,000 clones, with 87% seen just once and about 11% held by the top ten. Sequencing input: PBMCs or T cells enriched from blood (not recorded which). The receptors here all came from a man between 60 and 75 years old who had recovered from COVID-19.

CDR3 DNA sequence: TGTGCCAGCAGTTACAGGTCCCCGGGAACCGCTTTCTTT. It translates to CASSYRSPGTAFF. The chain is built from TRBV6-6 and TRBJ1-1; no clear D. The CDR3 covers 13 residues. Germline assignment: CDR1 MNHNY and CDR2 SVGAGI (reference sequence). Trimming cost V 2 bases and J 11 bases, with 15 bases left between them.

The chain links TRBV9 to TRBJ2-3; 13 nucleotides line up with TRBD2. J gave up 6 bases and V 3 bases, and 7 bases lay outside the gene matches. The CDR3 runs 16 residues. CDR1 SGDLS and CDR2 YYNGEE come from the germline V gene. CDR3 residues: CASSARTSGSGDTQYF. The CDR3 DNA reads as TGTGCCAGCAGCGCCCGGACTAGCGGGAGTGGGGATACGCAGTATTTT.

The rearrangement uses TRBV28 and TRBJ1-1, with 7 bases that match TRBD1. Germline V gene data show CDR1 as MDHEN and CDR2 as SYDVKM. The CDR3 totals 16 residues. V lost 8 bases and J lost 0; bases outside the gene matches: 12. The CDR3 DNA is TGTGCCAGCCGAGCCGGGGACAGAATCTTGAACACTGAAGCTTTCTTT. It specifies CASRAGDRILNTEAFF.

This chain joins TRBV7-2 and TRBJ2-7; TRBD2 matches 14 bases. Germline trimming cut 1 base from V and 1 base from J; bases unmatched to any gene: 9. Germline V gene data show CDR1 as SGHTA and CDR2 as FQGNSA. The CDR3 covers 19 residues. The CDR3 region is CASSLDGTSGSGFSYEQYF. The CDR3 region has the DNA TGTGCCAGCAGCTTAGATGGGACTAGCGGGAGCGGGTTTTCCTACGAGCAGTACTTC.

V usage is TRBV28 and J usage is TRBJ2-1; TRBD2 matches at 11 bases. Germline loops: CDR1 MDHEN, CDR2 SYDVKM. J lost 7 bases, V lost 5 bases, and 4 bases had no gene match. CDR3 size: 14 residues. The CDR3 is CASSTSGSPNEQFF. The CDR3 DNA sequence: TGTGCCAGCAGTACTAGCGGGAGTCCGAATGAGCAGTTCTTC.

The chain links TRBV27 to TRBJ2-7, with D possibly matching TRBD1 (6 bases). From germline, CDR1 is MNHEY and CDR2 SMNVEV (reference sequence). The CDR3 runs 17 residues. The germline V and J ends were trimmed by 7 bases and 3 bases, with 25 bases remaining between them. The chain's CDR3 is CASTPGTRIYGYYEQYF. CDR3 DNA: TGTGCCAGCACCCCCGGGACAAGGATTTACGGCTACTACGAGCAGTACTTC.

The CDR3 protein is CASSGLLAGTDNEQFF. The CDR3 DNA is TGTGCCAGCAGCGGCCTACTGGCGGGGACTGACAATGAGCAGTTCTTC. The rearrangement uses TRBV7-9 and TRBJ2-1, with D possibly matching TRBD2 (6 bases). V was trimmed by 5 bases and J by 5 bases, leaving 19 bases between them. Germline V gives CDR1 SEHNR, CDR2 FQNEAQ (reference sequence). There are 16 residues in the CDR3.

The chain's CDR3 is CASTAGYSPLHF. The CDR3 region has the DNA TGTGCCAGCACGGCAGGGTATTCACCCCTCCACTTT. V usage is TRBV5-4 and J usage is TRBJ1-6; a possible D gene is TRBD1 (5 bases). Trimming shortened V by 6 bases and J by 8 bases, and 9 bases separated the two germline ends. CDR1 is SGHNT and CDR2 is YYREEE in the germline V gene (reference sequence). There are 12 residues in the CDR3.

This chain links TRBV9 with TRBJ2-7; the D gene is possibly TRBD1 (5 bases). Germline V CDR1 and CDR2: SGDLS, YYNGEE. The CDR3 loop spans 13 amino acids. The germline V and J ends were trimmed by 3 bases and 4 bases, with 11 bases remaining between them. The CDR3 nucleotides are TGTGCCAGCAGCGCAACCGCAGGGTACGAGCAGTACTTC. Protein product: CASSATAGYEQYF.

V and J are TRBV20-1 and TRBJ1-5; D gene ambiguous. The V gene lost 3 bases and the J gene lost 2 bases, with 14 bases spanning the gap. CDR1 DFQATT and CDR2 SNEGSKA come from the germline V gene (reference sequence). The CDR3 covers 15 residues. CDR3 nucleotides: TGCAGTGCTAGTCGCCCCTCCGCGGGCAATCAGCCCCAGCATTTT. It encodes CSASRPSAGNQPQHF.

The chain uses TRBV3-1 (or the pseudogene TRBV3-2) and TRBJ2-7, with a possible D match to TRBD2 (6 bases). The length of the CDR3 is 14 residues. V was trimmed by 1 base and J by 7 bases, leaving 14 bases between them. Germline CDR1 reads LGHDT; CDR2 reads YNNKEL (reference sequence). Here the CDR3 DNA reads TGTGCCAGCAGCCAAGTCTTCGGAGGGAATGAGCAGTACTTC. The encoded protein is CASSQVFGGNEQYF.

The chain links TRBV25-1 to TRBJ2-3; weak D call: TRBD2 (6 bases). V gave up 0 bases and J gave up 1 base, with 11 bases separating them. CDR1 is MGHDK, CDR2 SYGVNS, per germline. This CDR3 has 16 amino acids. CDR3 in amino acids: CASSEYTREGTDTQYF. DNA of the CDR3: TGTGCCAGCAGTGAATACACGAGGGAGGGCACAGATACGCAGTATTTT.

This clone was seen a handful of times. The genes are TRBV19 and TRBJ1-2; TRBD1 agrees at 7 bases. The V gene's germline CDR1 is LNHDA and CDR2 SQIVND (reference sequence). This CDR3 region has 16 residues. The V segment lost 4 bases and the J segment 5 bases; nucleotides outside the gene matches: 13. The CDR3: CASSTTGTAILYGYTF. The CDR3 region has the DNA TGTGCCAGTAGTACCACCGGGACAGCAATCTTATATGGCTACACCTTC.

This chain links TRBV10-2 with TRBJ1-4; TRBD1 might be the D (5 bases). The V gene's germline CDR1 is WSHSY and CDR2 SAAADI. With 6 bases removed from V and 8 bases from J, the gap between germline ends came to 16 bases. The CDR3 is made up of 14 amino acids. CDR3 amino acids: CASSSGYQAEKLFF. Here the CDR3 DNA reads TGCGCCAGCAGCTCAGGGTATCAAGCGGAAAAACTGTTTTTT.

This chain uses TRBV3-1 (or the pseudogene TRBV3-2) with TRBJ1-1; D may be TRBD1 (6 bases). The CDR3 runs 12 residues. Germline CDR1 reads LGHDT; CDR2 reads YNNKEL (reference sequence). V lost 2 bases and J lost 7, with 8 bases in between. In DNA form, the CDR3 reads TGTGCCAGCAGCCAAAGGACAGATGAAGCTTTCTTT. Translation gives CASSQRTDEAFF.